A selection of T cell receptor beta chains follows, all from one sample in a study of blood T cell repertoires in COVID-19. TCRdb's copy holds only in-frame clones and misses some; the assay was immunoSEQ multiplex PCR. Of roughly 570,000 clones in the sample, 85% to 90% were seen once. Sequenced material: peripheral blood. These receptors all come from a woman in her 50s with COVID-19, enrolled during active disease. Each CDR3 is given with its conserved first and last residue. Each record gives: J gene, clone size, CDR3 length, V gene, D gene, CDR3 protein, CDR3 DNA. D genes are given only for firm matches. Not all rows give a size; the values are once, few, many and, for expanded clones, a class.

J: TRBJ2-7
size: -
length: 11
V: TRBV6-5
D: -
CDR3: CASTRGYEQYF
DNA: TGTGCCAGCACTCGGGGATACGAGCAGTACTTC

J: TRBJ1-3
size: -
length: 16
V: TRBV7-2
D: -
CDR3: CASSLWTVPAGNTIYF
DNA: TGTGCCAGCAGCCTCTGGACAGTCCCTGCTGGAAACACCATATATTTT

J: TRBJ2-5
size: -
length: 16
V: TRBV28
D: -
CDR3: CASSTRLPMDQETQYF
DNA: TGTGCCAGCAGCACGCGCCTCCCGATGGACCAAGAGACCCAGTACTTC

J: TRBJ1-6
size: -
length: 14
V: TRBV6-5
D: -
CDR3: CASLQGEPLSPLHF
DNA: TGTGCCAGCCTACAGGGAGAACCTTTATCACCCCTCCACTTT

J: TRBJ2-3
size: few
length: 16
V: TRBV9
D: -
CDR3: CASSAEQYPLSVTQYF
DNA: TGTGCCAGCAGCGCCGAACAGTACCCCCTGTCTGTTACGCAGTATTTT

J: TRBJ2-3
size: -
length: 16
V: TRBV6-4
D: TRBD2
CDR3: CASSPLAGGRTDTQYF
DNA: TGTGCCAGCAGTCCGCTTGCGGGGGGACGCACAGATACGCAGTATTTT

J: TRBJ2-5
size: -
length: 15
V: TRBV5-1
D: TRBD1
CDR3: CASSGTDGPQETQYF
DNA: TGCGCCAGTTCTGGGACAGACGGACCCCAAGAGACCCAGTACTTC

J: TRBJ2-7
size: -
length: 13
V: TRBV29-1
D: TRBD2
CDR3: CSVQLGGGYEQYF
DNA: TGCAGCGTTCAGCTTGGGGGGGGCTACGAGCAGTACTTC

J: TRBJ1-5
size: -
length: 13
V: TRBV6-5
D: -
CDR3: CASMRSRDQPQHF
DNA: TGTGCCAGCATGAGATCGAGGGATCAGCCCCAGCATTTT

J: TRBJ1-2
size: -
length: 17
V: TRBV2
D: TRBD1
CDR3: CASSELRQAGGHYGYTF
DNA: TGTGCCAGCAGTGAACTGAGGCAGGCAGGGGGTCACTATGGCTACACCTTC

J: TRBJ2-1
size: -
length: 14
V: TRBV7-9
D: -
CDR3: CASRPSDRYNEQFF
DNA: TGTGCCAGCAGACCATCAGACAGGTACAATGAGCAGTTCTTC

J: TRBJ2-7
size: -
length: 16
V: TRBV18
D: TRBD1
CDR3: CASSPMTGDSYYEQYF
DNA: TGTGCCAGCTCACCGATGACCGGGGACAGCTACTACGAGCAGTACTTC

J: TRBJ2-1
size: -
length: 16
V: TRBV11-2
D: -
CDR3: CASSPRRGDRNNEQFF
DNA: TGTGCCAGCAGCCCACGGAGGGGAGACAGAAACAATGAGCAGTTCTTC

J: TRBJ2-7
size: -
length: 15
V: TRBV10-3
D: -
CDR3: CAISDQESILNEQYF
DNA: TGTGCCATCAGTGATCAGGAATCGATTCTCAACGAGCAGTACTTC

J: TRBJ1-4
size: -
length: 15
V: TRBV4-1
D: -
CDR3: CASTLALATNEKLFF
DNA: TGCGCCAGCACCCTAGCACTTGCAACTAATGAAAAACTGTTTTTT

J: TRBJ1-4
size: -
length: 15
V: TRBV5-1
D: -
CDR3: CASSFSPGSNEKLFF
DNA: TGCGCCAGCAGCTTTTCCCCAGGATCTAATGAAAAACTGTTTTTT

J: TRBJ2-7
size: -
length: 18
V: TRBV10-2
D: -
CDR3: CASSDSGWGGTYGHEQYF
DNA: TGCGCCAGCAGTGACTCAGGTTGGGGGGGGACATACGGCCACGAGCAGTACTTC

J: TRBJ2-1
size: -
length: 14
V: TRBV7-3
D: -
CDR3: CASSPDYSYNEQFF
DNA: TGTGCCAGCAGCCCAGATTACTCCTACAATGAGCAGTTCTTC

J: TRBJ1-1
size: -
length: 13
V: TRBV30
D: TRBD1
CDR3: CAWSRGGNTEAFF
DNA: TGTGCCTGGAGCCGAGGGGGCAACACTGAAGCTTTCTTT

J: TRBJ1-1
size: -
length: 15
V: TRBV5-5
D: -
CDR3: CASSLVGGRDTEAFF
DNA: TGTGCCAGCAGCTTGGTCGGGGGGCGAGACACTGAAGCTTTCTTT

J: TRBJ1-1
size: -
length: 14
V: TRBV19
D: -
CDR3: CASSIVGVNTEAFF
DNA: TGTGCCAGTAGTATAGTGGGAGTGAACACTGAAGCTTTCTTT

J: TRBJ2-1
size: -
length: 12
V: TRBV11-3
D: -
CDR3: CASSLISNEQFF
DNA: TGTGCCAGCAGCTTAATATCGAATGAGCAGTTCTTC

J: TRBJ1-1
size: -
length: 13
V: TRBV27
D: -
CDR3: CASSLGGGTEAFF
DNA: TGTGCCAGCTCCCTTGGGGGGGGCACTGAAGCTTTCTTT

J: TRBJ2-7
size: -
length: 15
V: TRBV4-2
D: -
CDR3: CASSQGGGGANEQYF
DNA: TGTGCCAGCAGCCAAGGTGGAGGGGGCGCCAACGAGCAGTACTTC

J: TRBJ1-1
size: -
length: 16
V: TRBV2
D: TRBD1
CDR3: CASITHTGTGGTEAFF
DNA: TGTGCCAGCATTACACACACCGGGACAGGGGGCACTGAAGCTTTCTTT

J: TRBJ2-1
size: once
length: 15
V: TRBV9
D: TRBD2
CDR3: CASSFRGGAKDEQFF
DNA: TGTGCCAGCAGCTTCCGCGGGGGGGCCAAAGATGAGCAGTTCTTC

J: TRBJ1-2
size: -
length: 12
V: TRBV7-2
D: -
CDR3: CASRKEGYGYTF
DNA: TGTGCCAGCAGGAAGGAGGGGTATGGCTACACCTTC

J: TRBJ2-1
size: -
length: 14
V: TRBV5-1
D: -
CDR3: CASSLGITRYEQFF
DNA: TGCGCCAGCAGCTTGGGGATAACTAGATATGAGCAGTTCTTC

J: TRBJ2-2
size: -
length: 14
V: TRBV2
D: -
CDR3: CASRVGTSTGELFF
DNA: TGTGCCAGCAGGGTTGGGACATCCACCGGGGAGCTGTTTTTT